The present T cell receptor (beta chain) was sequenced within a study of shared clonotypes between healthy human individuals. Germline V gene sequence: CDR1 SGHAT, CDR2 FQNNGV. This CDR3 has 17 residues. Losses at the gene ends were 2 bases for V and 2 bases for J; bases not matched to a gene: 8. Study outcomes and limitations: Several donors held about 4.5% of naive CD4 clonotypes in common.

Donors were healthy HIV-negative adults without recent acute infections or vaccinations. Splitting of CD4+ cells produced CD45RA+ naive and CD45RA-negative memory subsets. Authors' processing steps: As immunoSEQ supplied junction-only sequences (without quality scores), filtering differed. Using immunoSEQ multiplex PCR, the repertoire was profiled, and TCRdb retains in-frame clones only, with some absent. For V, J and clone size, that table is used; D and trimming come from the DNA. The top ten hold approximately 0.9% of the sample, which has about 1.1 million clones, roughly 80% seen once. Notes on this clone: Its antigen is not known.

Sequenced input: memory CD4+ T cells from PBMCs. Subset in this sample: CD45RA-negative fraction. The chain uses TRBV11-2 and TRBJ2-2, with 7 nucleotides matching TRBD2. The TCR was taken from a young man in good health. Some clones in this sample may be carry-over from other donors' samples. CDR3: CASSLPRGSVNTGELFF. CDR3 sequence (DNA): TGTGCCAGCAGCTTACCCCGCGGGAGCGTTAACACCGGGGAGCTGTTTTTT.